The T cell receptor (beta chain) described here comes from a study of blood T cell repertoires in COVID-19 (dated by TCRdb to 2020 to 2022). Some background on the complete study: The collaborator samples originated in the United States, Italy and Spain and spanned the acute and convalescent phases of COVID-19. Where available, HLA class I and class II types were obtained from metadata supplied by the sample provider rather than from assay-based typing. The material from the prospective study consisted of cDNA or gDNA derived from T cells, B-cell-depleted T cells, or PBMCs. A de-identified subject ID, COVID-19 status, age in years and sex were almost always included in the sample metadata. The repertoires were made available in a free public database intended to serve as a resource for research on the immune response to SARS-CoV-2. The samples were drawn from the first 160 participants of the ongoing ImmuneRACE study and from 1,254 subjects provided by 6 global collaborators. Deeply sampled blood TCRbeta repertoires from subjects exposed to, actively infected with, or recovered from COVID-19 were included in the dataset.

The collaborating institutions used their own protocols to collect whole blood in K2EDTA tubes. For TCRbeta analysis, collaborator samples were shipped as frozen whole blood, as isolated PBMCs, or as DNA extracted from either sample type. The immunoSEQ Assay, a bias-controlled multiplex PCR, was used to amplify TCRbeta CDR3 regions from genomic DNA. Turning to the authors' computational methods: The number of nucleated cells in each sample was estimated from the amplification of reference gene primers within the assay. To quantify the absolute abundance of each unique TCRbeta CDR3 rearrangement, sequence reads were collapsed and filtered. Productive Simpson clonality was computed per sample as the square root of Simpson's diversity index over productive rearrangements. TCRdb retrieved this table from immuneACCESS and kept in-frame rearrangements only. Not all clones are present; in checked studies, unresolved V genes account for under half, and no reason is known for the remainder. From that table come the V and J calls and clone size; the DNA was used to work out D and trimming. The sample table contains 100,000 to 150,000 clones; only one count was recorded for roughly 80% of them. The ten largest clones take up 20% to 25% of the sample.

Cut back by 1 base and 1 base, the V and J ends lie 4 bases apart. The CDR3 sequence holds 13 residues, the cysteine and phenylalanine included. Of all the DNA, just the CDR3 is kept, 39 bases in frame from base 1. Study-wide findings and limitations: The amount of clinical and demographic metadata varied by source and participant and was provided uncurated.

In regard to this clone: This clone's antigen is unknown. No much larger clone is present one base from it, and per-base qualities are unavailable.

Sequenced: peripheral blood. The source of this sequence is a human donor in a cohort sampled during active COVID-19. The sequence joins TRBV12-3 or TRBV12-4 to TRBJ1-1; the D gene identity is not certain. The DNA sequence is as follows: TGTGCCAGCAGTTTAGTCCAGAACACTGAAGCTTTCTTT. It specifies CASSLVQNTEAFF.